One sample yielded the 25 T cell receptor beta chains listed below, sequenced in a study of cytomegalovirus exposure and HLA in healthy donors. Both 60 Vbeta primers and 13 Jbeta primers went into the PCR. TCRdb's copy holds only in-frame clones and misses some; the assay was immunoSEQ multiplex PCR. The sample lists 100,000 to 120,000 clones, more than 60% occurring once. The sample consisted of PBMCs. The receptor source for this set is a young man in good health and CMV-seronegative.

The rearrangement uses TRBV4-1 and TRBJ2-2, with 15 bases that match TRBD2. CDR1 and CDR2 (germline): MGHRA, YSYEKL. The ends lost 0 bases at V and 2 bases at J; junction bases unmatched: 1. The CDR3 covers 18 residues. The CDR3 DNA reads TGCGCCAGCAGCCAAGAGGGACTAGCGGGGGGCAACACCGGGGAGCTGTTTTTT. This encodes CASSQEGLAGGNTGELFF.

The V and J genes are TRBV6-1 and TRBJ1-5; 7 bases align to TRBD1. The V gene's germline CDR1 is MNHNS and CDR2 SASEGT. V was pared by 1 base and J by 7 bases, with 13 bases of the junction left unmatched. The CDR3 loop spans 17 amino acids. In DNA, the CDR3 is TGTGCCAGCAGTGAAGTTCGAGGGGGCGCGGGCAGCCAGCCCCAGCATTTT. Translating gives CASSEVRGGAGSQPQHF.

In this sample, this clone turned up a few times. V and J are TRBV6-6 and TRBJ2-6; no clear D gene. Germline V gene lookup returns CDR1 MNHNY and CDR2 SVGAGI (reference sequence). Deletions cut 4 bases from V and 0 bases from J, with 7 bases between. This CDR3 is 15 amino acids long. Here the CDR3 DNA reads TGTGCCAGCAGTTTACCGAGCTCTGGGGCCAACGTCCTGACTTTC. It codes for CASSLPSSGANVLTF.

The table lists this clone with a few counts. The rearrangement uses TRBV6-1 and TRBJ1-5; 7 bases agree with TRBD1. The CDR3 is 15 amino acids. V lost 4 bases and J lost 5; bases outside the gene matches: 8. CDR1 and CDR2 (germline): MNHNS, SASEGT. CDR3 loop: CASSAATGWDQPQHF. CDR3 in DNA: TGTGCCAGCAGTGCGGCGACAGGGTGGGATCAGCCCCAGCATTTT.

The gene calls are TRBV15 and TRBJ2-4, with D tentatively TRBD1 (5 bases). Trimming took off 1 base at V and 4 bases at J, with 14 bases between the two ends. The CDR3 is made up of 16 amino acids. Germline CDR1 reads LNHNV; CDR2 reads YYDKDF (reference sequence). CDR3 DNA sequence: TGTGCCACCAGCAGAGTGACAGACTCACCAAAAAACATTCAGTACTTC. Translating it yields CATSRVTDSPKNIQYF. Supplemented by reference TRBV15 and TRBJ2-4, the full variable domain reads DAMVIQNPRYQVTQFGKPVTLSCSQTLNHNVMYWYQQKSSQAPKLLFHYYDKDFNNEADTPDNFQSRRPNTSFCFLDIRSPGLGDTAMYLCATSRVTDSPKNIQYFGAGTRLSVL.

The chain links TRBV7-6 to TRBJ2-2; D is unclear. In germline, CDR1 is SGHVS, CDR2 FNYEAQ. This CDR3 is 14 amino acids long. V was clipped by 5 bases and J by 3 bases, with 10 bases between them. The CDR3: CASSPLSDTGELFF. The CDR3 DNA reads TGTGCCAGCAGCCCTCTATCGGACACCGGGGAGCTGTTTTTT.

The chain employs TRBV7-3 and TRBJ2-1; D perhaps matches TRBD2 (5 bases). There are 14 residues in the CDR3. Trimming shortened V by 1 base and J by 8 bases, and 12 bases separated the two germline ends. Germline CDR1 reads SGHTA; CDR2 reads FQGTGA. As DNA, the CDR3 is TGTGCCAGCAGCTTAAGTCCTAGCTTCGATGAGCAGTTCTTC. Translation: CASSLSPSFDEQFF.

CDR3 DNA sequence: TGTGCCTGGAGCAGGGTCCCCGGGGAGCTGTTTTTT. Its protein product is CAWSRVPGELFF. The chain links TRBV30 to TRBJ2-2, with D maybe TRBD1 (5 bases). Looked up from germline, CDR1 is GTSNPN and CDR2 is SVGIG (reference sequence). This CDR3 is built from 12 residues. Trimming removed 3 bases from V and 6 bases from J, with 8 bases in between.

This chain uses TRBV4-2 with TRBJ2-5; TRBD2 might be the D (5 bases). Matching the DNA end better, TRBJ2-7 makes the J call doubtful. CDR3 length: 16 residues. The germline V gene has CDR1 LGHNA and CDR2 YNFKEQ. CDR3 nucleotide sequence: TGTGCCAGCAGCCAAAAAGCGGCCAGCTCCAGCTACGAGCAGTACTTC. This gives the protein CASSQKAASSSYEQYF.

This clone has more than one count but fewer than ten. The V and J genes are TRBV5-5 and TRBJ1-5; 9 bases map to TRBD1. The length of the CDR3 is 16 residues. Trimming at V came to 2 bases and at J to 1 base, leaving 4 bases not matched to a gene. Germline V gene sequence: CDR1 SGHKS, CDR2 YYEKEE (reference sequence). The CDR3 DNA sequence: TGTGCCAGCAGCTTTACAGGGGGCGGGAGCAATCAGCCCCAGCATTTT. It codes for CASSFTGGGSNQPQHF.

CDR3 sequence reads: CSVARTGGIYEQYF. For the CDR3, the DNA is TGCAGCGTGGCCCGGACAGGGGGCATCTACGAGCAGTACTTC. V gene TRBV29-1 combines with J gene TRBJ2-5, with 11 nucleotides matching TRBD1. The last part of the DNA fits TRBJ2-7 better; the J call may be wrong. This CDR3 comprises 14 residues. Germline V CDR1 and CDR2: SQVTM, ANQGSEA.

V gene TRBV7-6 combines with J gene TRBJ2-3; TRBD2 matches 11 bases. The germline V gene has CDR1 SGHVS and CDR2 FNYEAQ. Germline trimming cut 1 base from V and 6 bases from J; bases unmatched to any gene: 6. The CDR3 is 16 residues long. The CDR3 sequence is CASSLGETSGIDTQYF. CDR3 nucleotides: TGTGCCAGCAGCTTAGGAGAGACTAGCGGGATCGATACGCAGTATTTT. Filled out from reference TRBV7-6 and TRBJ2-3, the complete variable domain reads GAGVSQSPRYKVTKRGQDVALRCDPISGHVSLYWYRQALGQGPEFLTYFNYEAQQDKSGLPNDRFSAERPEGSISTLTIQRTEQRDSAMYRCASSLGETSGIDTQYFGPGTRLTVL.

The DNA of the CDR3 is TGTGCCAGCAGTCCCCGGATACGACAGGGGACTGAAGCTTTCTTT. Amino acids: CASSPRIRQGTEAFF. The chain uses TRBV6-1 and TRBJ1-1; 8 bases fit TRBD1. Germline V lookup: CDR1 MNHNS, CDR2 SASEGT. The CDR3 loop spans 15 amino acids. The V gene end was trimmed by 5 bases and the J gene end by 5 bases; junction bases not matched to a gene: 10.

This clone was seen only a few times. This chain uses TRBV18 with TRBJ2-3; TRBD1 aligns across 7 bases. V was pared by 2 bases and J by 2 bases, with 7 bases of the junction left unmatched. Germline lookup yields CDR1 KGHSH and CDR2 LQKENI. This CDR3 has 16 residues. In nucleotides, the CDR3 is TGTGCCAGCTCACCATTCGGGACAGCCCACACAGATACGCAGTATTTT. This codes for CASSPFGTAHTDTQYF.

The chain employs TRBV29-1 and TRBJ2-5; 10 bases are a match to TRBD1. CDR1 SQVTM and CDR2 ANQGSEA come from the germline V gene. V lost 5 bases to trimming and J lost 3 bases; unmatched junction nucleotides: 6. This CDR3 has 14 residues. DNA for the CDR3: TGCAGCGTTTTAAGGACAGGGGGGAAAGAGACCCAGTACTTC. Translating gives CSVLRTGGKETQYF.

In its sample, this clone was seen a few times. The rearrangement uses TRBV7-9 and TRBJ2-7, with 10 nucleotides matching TRBD1. The CDR3 contains 14 residues. CDR1 and CDR2 from the germline V gene are SEHNR and FQNEAQ (reference sequence). V shed 9 bases, J shed 1 base, and the junction held 6 bases outside the gene matches. Written as DNA, the CDR3 is TGTGCCAGTAGAGAGGGACAGGGGTCCTACGAGCAGTACTTC. Translation gives CASREGQGSYEQYF.

The gene calls are TRBV2 and TRBJ1-2; the D gene is possibly TRBD1 (5 bases). V dropped 0 bases and J dropped 3 bases, with 11 bases sitting between them. The CDR3 is 15 residues long. Germline CDR1 is SNHLY and CDR2 is FYNNEI. In DNA, the CDR3 is TGTGCCAGCAGTGAAGCGCTGGGCAGGGACTATGGCTACACCTTC. Translation gives CASSEALGRDYGYTF. The variable domain in full, completed from reference TRBV2 and TRBJ1-2, reads EPEVTQTPSHQVTQMGQEVILRCVPISNHLYFYWYRQILGQKVEFLVSFYNNEISEKSEIFDDQFSVERPDGSNFTLKIRSTKLEDSAMYFCASSEALGRDYGYTFGSGTRLTVV.

The chain links TRBV2 to TRBJ1-6; 8 nucleotides align to TRBD1. CDR3 length equals 14 residues. Germline V gene lookup returns CDR1 SNHLY and CDR2 FYNNEI. V lost 6 bases to trimming and J lost 6 bases; unmatched junction nucleotides: 4. The CDR3 bases are TGTGCCAGCAGGGGACAGGTGGTTAATTCACCCCTCCACTTT. Translating gives CASRGQVVNSPLHF.

This chain joins TRBV11-2 and TRBJ1-2; 10 positions match TRBD1. CDR3 length: 15 amino acids. The ends lost 6 bases at V and 7 bases at J; junction bases unmatched: 11. Germline CDR1 SGHAT, CDR2 FQNNGV. The CDR3 loop is CASRDPGQGSGGYTF. The DNA of the CDR3 is TGTGCCAGCAGAGACCCGGGACAGGGGTCTGGTGGCTACACCTTC.

The genes are TRBV7-3 and TRBJ2-7; a possible D gene is TRBD2 (6 bases). CDR1 and CDR2 from the germline V gene are SGHTA and FQGTGA. The V end lost 5 bases, the J end lost 1 base, and 12 bases lay between the germline ends. This CDR3 has 14 amino acids. The CDR3 reads CASSPHGTSYEQYF. CDR3 sequence (DNA): TGTGCCAGCAGCCCCCACGGGACTTCCTACGAGCAGTACTTC.

The chain uses TRBV2 and TRBJ1-1; unclear D gene. Germline values: CDR1 SNHLY, CDR2 FYNNEI. This CDR3 spans 14 amino acids. The V and J ends lost 2 bases and 1 base respectively, with 8 bases between them. The CDR3 loop is CASSEMGQNTEAFF. The CDR3 DNA reads as TGTGCCAGCAGTGAAATGGGCCAGAACACTGAAGCTTTCTTT.

The gene calls are TRBV6-5 and TRBJ2-3; TRBD1 agrees at 7 bases. The V gene's germline CDR1 is MNHEY and CDR2 SVGAGI. The CDR3 consists of 15 residues. Trimming cost V 2 bases and J 2 bases; bases outside gene matches: 4. The CDR3 loop is CASSYRDSNTDTQYF. The CDR3 DNA reads as TGTGCCAGCAGTTACCGGGACAGCAACACAGATACGCAGTATTTT.

The chain couples TRBV4-1 to TRBJ2-7; 9 bases are a match to TRBD1. This CDR3 contains 15 residues. Germline CDR1 reads MGHRA; CDR2 reads YSYEKL. V was pared by 1 base and J by 5 bases, with 6 bases of the junction left unmatched. CDR3 nucleotides: TGCGCCAGCAGCCAAGCTGAGACAGGGGGAAACGAGCAGTACTTC. Translation: CASSQAETGGNEQYF.

The chain recombines TRBV5-1 with TRBJ2-6; 7 bases agree with TRBD1. CDR1 SGHRS and CDR2 YFSETQ come from the germline V gene. This CDR3 has 15 amino acids. V was pared by 3 bases and J by 3 bases, with 3 bases of the junction left unmatched. As DNA, the CDR3 is TGCGCCAGCAGCTCACAGGGGAGTGGGGCCAACGTCCTGACTTTC. Its protein is CASSSQGSGANVLTF.

In this sample, this clone turned up a few times. The V call is TRBV6-5, the J call TRBJ2-1; 7 nucleotides line up with TRBD2. V shed 6 bases, J shed 0 bases, and the junction held 5 bases outside the gene matches. There are 15 residues in the CDR3. Germline V gives CDR1 MNHEY, CDR2 SVGAGI. CDR3 DNA: TGTGCCAGCAGGATCGGGGGGAGCTCCTACAATGAGCAGTTCTTC. Its translation is CASRIGGSSYNEQFF.